Presented here are 17 T cell receptor beta chains from one specimen sequenced in a study of Ad26.COV2.S vaccination and SARS-CoV-2 variants. The assay was immunoSEQ multiplex PCR, and TCRdb's table has in-frame clones only and misses some. The sample records more than 300,000 clones, around 88% being singletons. Specified treatment: some 19 received Ad26.COV2.S at low or high dose, single or two shots; about 5 received placebo; per-sample allocation not given. After the first vaccine or placebo injection, samples were drawn on day 63. The specimen comprised peripheral blood, sampled in a trial of Ad26.COV2.S vaccine versus placebo. The source of these receptors is a person between 18 and 60 years old who received the Ad26.COV2.S COVID-19 vaccine or a placebo.

This clone was seen just once. The chain has TRBV7-3 and TRBJ2-5, with unresolved D. V was clipped by 1 base and J by 7 bases, with 10 bases between them. The CDR3 covers 13 residues. Germline CDR1 and CDR2: SGHTA and FQGTGA. The CDR3, as DNA: TGTGCCAGCAGCTTAAACGCCCCGGGGACCCAGTACTTC. Translating it yields CASSLNAPGTQYF.

The chain recombines TRBV13 with TRBJ2-2; D gene unclear. The CDR3 is made up of 15 amino acids. Germline CDR1 and CDR2: PRHDT and FYEKMQ (reference sequence). Trimming shortened V by 5 bases and J by 3 bases, and 13 bases separated the two germline ends. The chain's CDR3 is CASSPLTAYTGELFF. The CDR3 DNA reads as TGTGCCAGCAGCCCCCTCACGGCTTACACCGGGGAGCTGTTTTTT.

The V gene is TRBV5-4, the J gene TRBJ2-3; the D is unclear. The germline V gene has CDR1 SGHNT and CDR2 YYREEE (reference sequence). With 0 bases removed from V and 0 bases from J, the gap between germline ends came to 11 bases. The CDR3 is made up of 16 amino acids. The CDR3 DNA follows: TGTGCCAGCAGCTTGGATAACGACCATAGCACAGATACGCAGTATTTT. Protein: CASSLDNDHSTDTQYF. Using reference TRBV5-4 and TRBJ2-3 for the parts outside the CDR3, the full variable domain is ETGVTQSPTHLIKTRGQQVTLRCSSQSGHNTVSWYQQALGQGPQFIFQYYREEENGRGNFPPRFSGLQFPNYSSELNVNALELDDSALYLCASSLDNDHSTDTQYFGPGTRLTVL.

CDR3 residues: CASSLVGETQYF. The CDR3 DNA sequence: TGTGCCAGCAGCTTGGTGGGGGAGACCCAGTACTTC. The chain uses TRBV5-4 and TRBJ2-5; D gene ambiguous. V lost 0 bases, J lost 5 bases, and 5 bases lay in between. Germline CDR1 is SGHNT and CDR2 is YYREEE (reference sequence). The CDR3 has 12 amino acids.

V is TRBV10-3 and J is TRBJ2-7, with a tentative D call TRBD2 (5 bases). Trimming pared 3 bases from V and 0 bases from J, leaving 9 bases between. This CDR3 region has 14 residues. The germline V gene has CDR1 ENHRY and CDR2 SYGVKD. Written as DNA, the CDR3 is TGTGCCATCAGTGATCCTAGCTACTCCTACGAGCAGTACTTC. It is translated as CAISDPSYSYEQYF.

The chain uses TRBV2 and TRBJ1-3, with 7 positions matching TRBD1. V gave up 5 bases and J gave up 0 bases; unmatched junction bases: 4. The V gene's germline CDR1 is SNHLY and CDR2 FYNNEI. The CDR3 is made up of 15 amino acids. DNA of the CDR3: TGTGCCAGCAGTACAGGGGTCCTCTCTGGAAACACCATATATTTT. Residues: CASSTGVLSGNTIYF.

This rearrangement joins TRBV19 to TRBJ1-2; 7 bases match TRBD1. J was trimmed by 7 bases and V by 5 bases; bases with no gene match: 4. The CDR3 extends over 12 amino acids. Germline V gene sequence: CDR1 LNHDA, CDR2 SQIVND (reference sequence). This chain's CDR3 is CASSEGAAGYTF. The DNA of the CDR3 is TGTGCCAGTAGTGAGGGGGCGGCTGGCTACACCTTC.

The chain is built from TRBV19 and TRBJ1-5; TRBD1 matches at 7 bases. Germline V gives CDR1 LNHDA, CDR2 SQIVND (reference sequence). Trimming at V came to 7 bases and at J to 6 bases, leaving 12 bases not matched to a gene. CDR3 length equals 15 residues. Here the CDR3 reads CASNPTRQGPQPQHF. The CDR3 DNA sequence: TGTGCCAGTAATCCTACTCGACAGGGTCCTCAGCCCCAGCATTTT.

The chain carries TRBV7-9 and TRBJ1-6; D is unclear. In germline, CDR1 is SEHNR, CDR2 FQNEAQ (reference sequence). The CDR3 has 11 amino acids. Trimming took 3 bases from V and 7 from J, leaving 1 base between them. CDR3 sequence: CASSLNSPLHF. In nucleotides, the CDR3 is TGTGCCAGCAGCTTGAATTCACCCCTCCACTTT. Using reference TRBV7-9 and TRBJ1-6 for the parts outside the CDR3, the full variable domain is DTGVSQNPRHKITKRGQNVTFRCDPISEHNRLYWYRQTLGQGPEFLTYFQNEAQLEKSRLLSDRFSAERPKGSFSTLEIQRTEQGDSAMYLCASSLNSPLHFGNGTRLTVT.

The rearrangement links TRBV2 to TRBJ2-7; D remains ambiguous. The V gene's germline CDR1 is SNHLY and CDR2 FYNNEI. V shed 4 bases and J shed 2 bases, with 6 bases lying between them. This CDR3 is built from 12 residues. This CDR3 reads CASSGSAYEQYF. CDR3 coding DNA: TGTGCCAGCAGTGGGAGCGCCTACGAGCAGTACTTC.

CDR3 in amino acids: CASSDRLKRTGKETQYF. As DNA, the CDR3 is TGTGCCAGCAGCGATCGCCTAAAAAGGACAGGGAAAGAGACCCAGTACTTC. The chain is built from TRBV3-1 (or the pseudogene TRBV3-2) and TRBJ2-5; 8 nucleotides match TRBD1. Losses at the gene ends were 5 bases for V and 3 bases for J; bases not matched to a gene: 14. The CDR3 spans 17 residues. Germline V gene lookup returns CDR1 LGHDT and CDR2 YNNKEL (reference sequence).

The V and J genes are TRBV19 and TRBJ1-2; D is perhaps TRBD1 (5 bases). CDR3 length: 13 amino acids. V was trimmed by 3 bases and J by 4 bases, leaving 9 bases between them. CDR1 and CDR2 from the germline V gene are LNHDA and SQIVND (reference sequence). CDR3 protein: CASSIRGSYGYTF. The CDR3 nucleotides are TGTGCCAGTAGTATCCGGGGGAGCTATGGCTACACCTTC.

The gene calls are TRBV11-2 and TRBJ2-7; weak D call: TRBD1 (6 bases). The germline V gene has CDR1 SGHAT and CDR2 FQNNGV. V lost 5 bases and J 0 bases, leaving 11 bases between the germline ends. The CDR3 consists of 14 residues. Written as DNA, the CDR3 is TGTGCCAGCAGCAGGGACAATCCCTCCTACGAGCAGTACTTC. It encodes CASSRDNPSYEQYF.

In its sample, this clone was seen a few times. This rearrangement joins TRBV28 to TRBJ1-6, with D perhaps TRBD1 (5 bases). CDR3 size: 14 residues. Trimming took off 4 bases at V and 5 bases at J, with 9 bases between the two ends. Germline lookup yields CDR1 MDHEN and CDR2 SYDVKM. CDR3: CASSSHRNNSPLHF. In nucleotides, the CDR3 is TGTGCCAGCAGTTCCCACAGGAATAATTCACCCCTCCACTTT.

The chain uses TRBV4-1 and TRBJ1-3; D not certain. Germline assignment: CDR1 MGHRA and CDR2 YSYEKL. V lost 0 bases to trimming and J lost 1 base, with 22 bases between them. This CDR3 has 20 residues. The CDR3 DNA reads TGCGCCAGCAGCCAAGAAATAAATGCCCCGCACCAAGGTTCTGGAAACACCATATATTTT. Amino acid sequence: CASSQEINAPHQGSGNTIYF.

The J gene is TRBJ2-7, the V gene TRBV18; D remains ambiguous. The ends were cut back, 3 bases at V and 1 base at J, with 10 bases in the middle. This CDR3 has 14 amino acids. Germline CDR1 KGHSH, CDR2 LQKENI. CDR3 protein: CASSPRTDSYEQYF. The CDR3 DNA reads as TGTGCCAGCTCACCCCGGACGGATTCCTACGAGCAGTACTTC. Looking up the rest from reference TRBV18 and TRBJ2-7 gives the full variable domain: NAGVMQNPRHLVRRRGQEARLRCSPMKGHSHVYWYRQLPEEGLKFMVYLQKENIIDESGMPKERFSAEFPKEGPSILRIQQVVRGDSAAYFCASSPRTDSYEQYFGPGTRLTVT.

The chain joins TRBV2 to TRBJ2-5; no clear D gene. Germline-derived CDR1 and CDR2 are SNHLY and FYNNEI. The V and J ends lost 2 bases and 5 bases respectively, with 12 bases between them. The CDR3 is 14 amino acids. The CDR3 here is CASSEHSEVETQYF. CDR3 sequence (DNA): TGTGCCAGCAGTGAACATTCCGAGGTCGAGACCCAGTACTTC. The complete variable domain, with remaining parts taken from reference TRBV2 and TRBJ2-5, reads EPEVTQTPSHQVTQMGQEVILRCVPISNHLYFYWYRQILGQKVEFLVSFYNNEISEKSEIFDDQFSVERPDGSNFTLKIRSTKLEDSAMYFCASSEHSEVETQYFGPGTRLLVL.